This T cell receptor beta chain was recorded in a study of CD8+ T cells in alopecia areata. Study-level background: The drug, oral tofacitinib, was given to treated patients at 5 to 10 mg twice daily. Patients in the study were on tofacitinib for 6 to 18 months, then off it for 6 months.

Per the germline V gene, CDR1 is SQVTM and CDR2 is ANQGSEA. The ends were cut back, 7 bases at V and 0 bases at J, with 15 bases in the middle. The CDR3 length is 14 residues. Study-wide points: Persistence in scalp and blood during tofacitinib was observed for many expanded lesional clones.

Investigators isolated RNA and reverse transcribed it into cDNA to act as the sequencing template. Method: immunoSEQ multiplex PCR; TCRdb's copy keeps in-frame clones and lacks some. Here the sample spans about 270,000 clones, 60% being singletons. Concerning this clone: Antigen unknown.

Stated treatment: oral pan-JAK inhibitor, 5-10 mg twice daily. The sequences come from CD4+ T cells sorted from blood, collected at week 52, from a patient treated with tofacitinib. The clonotype originates from a human donor with alopecia areata. The V call is TRBV29-1, the J call TRBJ1-1, with a possible D match to TRBD1 (5 bases). This CDR3 is CSADLGGMNTEAFF. The CDR3 DNA follows: TGCAGCGCCGACCTGGGGGGAATGAACACTGAAGCTTTCTTT.